This T cell receptor (beta chain) was profiled in a study of cytomegalovirus exposure and HLA in healthy donors. Whole-study results and caveats: In a later analysis, donors in an Asian-associated ancestry cluster reportedly had fewer N-insertions in productive TCRs than the cohort mean. TCR beta sequences reportedly predicted most subjects' HLA-A and HLA-B alleles accurately.

The germline V gene encodes CDR1 SNHLY and CDR2 FYNNEI. There are 13 residues in the CDR3. V gave up 6 bases and J gave up 5 bases, with 10 bases separating them. Primers included in the PCR were 60 Vbeta and 13 Jbeta primers. Original processing methods: It was a later analysis that counted some 80 million unique TCR beta chains, of which approximately 11 million were shared. Clones were read by immunoSEQ multiplex PCR, and TCRdb kept only the in-frame ones, dropping some. Clone size and V and J calls were adopted from that table, with D and trimming inferred from the DNA. The sample has fewer than 100,000 clones. As regards this clone: Antigen unknown.

This chain joins TRBV2 and TRBJ1-4; the D gene is possibly TRBD1 (6 bases). The specimen was PBMCs. This sequence was found in a man aged 18 to 29 in good health and CMV-seropositive. The CDR3 loop reads CASRGDTNEKLFF. In DNA form, the CDR3 reads TGTGCCAGCAGGGGGGACACCAATGAAAAACTGTTTTTT.